This TCR beta chain comes out of a study of T cell responses to AZD1222 COVID-19 vaccine (dated by TCRdb to the early 2020s). Looking at the study overall: A total of around 240 trial participants underwent TCR sequencing, of whom more than 200 had received two doses of AZD1222 and about 25 had received two doses of the MenACWY control vaccine. Trial participants were enrolled by age into 18-55, 56-69 and 70-plus year subgroups, with roughly 150, 30 and 60 TCR-sequenced participants respectively. General study outcomes and caveats: The vaccine-associated CD4 TCRs covered the entire spike protein, and the dominant responses fell in regions 160-218 and 743-854. A significant rise in spike-specific TCR breadth and depth was observed after two AZD1222 doses relative to day 0 and relative to MenACWY recipients. Only a handful of AZD1222 recipients were SARS-CoV-2 seropositive at baseline, limiting conclusions about previously exposed vaccinees. Reportedly, close to half of the unique spike-specific TCRs recognized epitopes lying outside the regions that are mutated in the B.1.351 and B.1.1.7 variants. The 56-69-year group was small, and its depth increase did not reach significance, likely because of low power. Most participants were white British and females outnumbered males, and the authors suggested that clonal diversity may have been underestimated. Because no day 14 peak-response samples were available, repertoires were characterized only after the peak T cell response.

In light of the paper, this sample's time point label describes: baseline before first vaccination. The meaning of the sample's treatment or condition label: meningococcal conjugate vaccine given as trial control. Vaccinee samples were obtained from the UK trials COV001 and COV002, which included a single-blind randomized controlled phase 2/3 trial of AZD1222 (ChAdOx1 nCoV-19) in healthy adults. For TCRbeta chain sequencing, PBMC samples were collected from trial participants at day 0 and at day 28 after the second dose. The CDR3 regions of human TCRbeta chains were subjected to immunosequencing. As for how the authors treated the data: TCRs in the repertoires were compared against a reference library of SARS-CoV-2-specific TCRs that had been generated with the MIRA antigen-specificity platform. Breadth meant the fraction of unique TCRs that were SARS-CoV-2-associated, whereas depth meant the fraction of total T cells that were SARS-CoV-2-associated. Each spike-specific TCR was assigned to its reactive spike region and to a CD4 or CD8 class using the MIRA data. Log10-transformed breadth and depth values were compared by one-way ANOVA with Sidak's multiple comparisons tests. TCRdb limited this immuneACCESS table to in-frame rearrangements with V and J called. A share of clones is missing; checked studies link under half to unresolved V genes, and the rest is unexplained. V and J calls plus clone size are reproduced from that table; the DNA served to infer D and trimming. In this sample the table shows some 150,000 clones, about 91% of which occur a single time. Of the sample, more than 3% falls within the top ten clones.

This clone has just a few counts. The antigen it binds to is not known. Within one base of it there is no much larger clone, and no base qualities were kept. Deletion took 8 bases off V and 4 bases off J, with a span of 14 bases between the germline ends. The CDR1 and CDR2 encoded by the germline V gene are KGHDR and SFDVKD. The CDR3 covers 14 residues, taking in both the cysteine and the phenylalanine. Just CDR3 DNA is preserved here, 42 bases in frame from base 1. This TCR came from an adult in good health. The V and J genes are TRBV24-1 and TRBJ2-1; D gene: possibly TRBD1, on 5 matching bases. Here the sequenced sample was peripheral blood, taken on day 0 of MenACWY control vaccination. For the CDR3, the sequence is CATTDNSPYNEQFF. The nucleotides are TGTGCCACCACGGACAACTCGCCGTACAATGAGCAGTTCTTC.